This T cell receptor (beta chain) was obtained from a study of CD8+ T cells in alopecia areata. Study-level background: Treated individuals took tofacitinib by mouth, 5 to 10 mg twice daily.

Concerning this clone: Antigen specificity is unknown.

It was cDNA, reverse transcribed from extracted RNA, that served as the sequencing template. Sequenced by immunoSEQ multiplex PCR; TCRdb stores in-frame clones only, minus some. The sample carries about 190,000 clones, 45% to 65% recorded once. The study, taken as a whole, reports: Within the top 100, expanded CD8+ clones significantly decreased with tofacitinib, as did scalp clonality. Sequences from scalp samples also cover resident alphabeta T cells of normal skin. Association of baseline CD8+ expansion with response is uncertain owing to one nonresponder.

Treatment in this sample: oral pan-JAK inhibitor, 5-10 mg twice daily. Sequencing was performed on CD4+ T cells sorted from blood, taken at week 4, from a patient treated with tofacitinib. The sequence was collected from a human donor with alopecia areata.

CDR3 loop: CASTLSGAAPYEQYF. In DNA form, the CDR3 reads TGTGCCAGCACCCTTAGCGGGGCTGCCCCCTACGAGCAGTACTTC. The V and J genes are TRBV6-5 and TRBJ2-7; 8 bases are shared with TRBD2. This CDR3 comprises 15 residues. J gave up 2 bases and V 7 bases, and 10 bases lay outside the gene matches. Per the germline V gene, CDR1 is MNHEY and CDR2 is SVGAGI.